This T cell receptor (beta chain) was identified in a study of T cell responses to AZD1222 COVID-19 vaccine. Overall study results and limits: There were mostly white British donors and more females than males, and clonal diversity was possibly underestimated. Reportedly, close to half of spike-specific TCRs are directed against unmutated variant regions.

The V gene's germline CDR1 is SEHNR and CDR2 FQNEAQ (reference sequence). Unmatched junction bases numbered 4, after V lost 3 bases and J lost 7 bases. The CDR3 consists of 14 residues. The assay was immunoSEQ multiplex PCR, and TCRdb's table has in-frame clones only and misses some. This sample has approximately 120,000 clones, with around 87% found just once. On this clone itself: Its antigen is unidentified.

The clonotype comes from an adult who received the AZD1222 COVID-19 vaccine. The sequenced sample was peripheral blood, obtained 28 days after the second AZD1222 dose. The V and J genes are TRBV7-9 and TRBJ1-4; 8 bases match TRBD1. The CDR3 DNA reads as TGTGCCAGCAGCTTCACAGGGGGTATTGAAAAACTGTTTTTT. It translates to CASSFTGGIEKLFF.